This T cell receptor beta chain was sequenced in a study of identical twins. CDR1 is SQVTM and CDR2 is ANQGSEA in the germline V gene. V dropped 7 bases and J dropped 2 bases, with 8 bases sitting between them. The CDR3 extends over 11 amino acids. With respect to this clonotype: Its specificity is not known.

Study results and limitations: Fewer insertions characterized abundant cord blood beta clonotypes, whereas memory repertoires showed none.

A universal primer site arose from template switching, and cDNA bore unique molecular identifiers. TCRdb processed the 5' RACE reads anew with MiXCR; each CDR3 protein has one entry. The sample lists fewer than 650,000 distinct CDR3 sequences; 9.6% were seen once. These same records also appear under a second study, on yellow fever vaccine responses in identical twins.

Input material: PBMCs. The sequence was obtained from a woman in her late teens or twenties in good health. The rearrangement links TRBV29-1 to TRBJ2-5; possibly TRBD1 for D (5 bases). CDR3 protein: CSADNQETQYF. The CDR3 nucleotides are TGCAGCGCGGACAATCAAGAGACCCAGTACTTC.